These 31 T cell receptor beta chains were all obtained from the same sample, sequenced in a study of blood T cell repertoires in COVID-19. Profiling relied on immunoSEQ multiplex PCR, and the TCRdb table lists in-frame clones only, not all of them. This table has about 270,000 clones, 70% to 90% appearing once. Material: peripheral blood. These TCRs come from a woman aged 45-65 years with acute or convalescent COVID-19.

DNA for the CDR3: TGCGCCAGCAGCCAAGAAGCCACGGGTCAGCCCCAGCATTTT. Its translation: CASSQEATGQPQHF. The chain has TRBV4-1 and TRBJ1-5; D not certain. Trimming shortened V by 0 bases and J by 6 bases, and 9 bases separated the two germline ends. Germline CDR1 MGHRA, CDR2 YSYEKL. CDR3 length equals 14 residues.

The chain carries TRBV30 and TRBJ1-1; D perhaps matches TRBD1 (6 bases). Germline V gene sequence: CDR1 GTSNPN, CDR2 SVGIG (reference sequence). Between the trimmed V and J ends, which lost 4 bases and 3 bases, there was a span of 18 bases. This CDR3 is 15 amino acids long. The CDR3 DNA is TGTGCCTGGATTACTGACGGCAGGGGCTACACTGAAGCTTTCTTT. Its translation: CAWITDGRGYTEAFF.

V usage is TRBV6-5 and J usage is TRBJ2-1; 10 bases fit TRBD2. The CDR3 runs 16 residues. CDR1 and CDR2 (germline): MNHEY, SVGAGI. The junction had 9 bases not matched to a gene; V was cut back by 6 bases and J by 4 bases. The DNA for the CDR3 is TGTGCCAGCAGCTACGCACTAGCGGGGTCATACAATGAGCAGTTCTTC. Amino acid sequence: CASSYALAGSYNEQFF.

The rearrangement uses TRBV7-8 and TRBJ2-1; D is perhaps TRBD1 (5 bases). This CDR3 has 16 residues. The germline CDR1 and CDR2 sequences are SGHVS and FQNEAQ. Trimming took off 0 bases at V and 5 bases at J, with 14 bases between the two ends. The CDR3 nucleotides read TGTGCCAGCAGCTTAGCGGGCAGGGTGAGCCACAATGAGCAGTTCTTC. This translates into CASSLAGRVSHNEQFF.

This clone was seen a handful of times. V is TRBV7-2 and J is TRBJ1-2; D is uncertain. This CDR3 has 16 amino acids. Germline CDR1 SGHTA, CDR2 FQGNSA. Trimming removed 0 bases at V and 0 bases at J, with 11 bases between. CDR3 in DNA: TGTGCCAGCAGCTTAGCGCCAGAACCTGCTAACTATGGCTACACCTTC. Translating gives CASSLAPEPANYGYTF.

This chain joins TRBV7-2 and TRBJ2-3; 10 bases are a match to TRBD1. In germline, CDR1 is SGHTA, CDR2 FQGNSA. CDR3 length: 14 amino acids. V gave up 5 bases and J gave up 3 bases; unmatched junction bases: 2. The CDR3 DNA follows: TGTGCCAGCAGCCGGGACAGGGGAACAGATACGCAGTATTTT. The encoded protein is CASSRDRGTDTQYF.

In this sample, this clone turned up a few times. V is TRBV9 and J is TRBJ2-1; D is uncertain. Germline V gene sequence: CDR1 SGDLS, CDR2 YYNGEE. The CDR3 extends over 16 amino acids. Trimming cost V 2 bases and J 4 bases, with 16 bases left between them. CDR3: CASSVVVPSSYNEQFF. CDR3 coding DNA: TGTGCCAGCAGCGTCGTCGTCCCTTCCTCTTACAATGAGCAGTTCTTC.

The rearrangement links TRBV19 to TRBJ2-7, with 7 bases fitting TRBD1. The germline gives CDR1 LNHDA, CDR2 SQIVND (reference sequence). CDR3 size: 14 residues. The trim removed 4 bases at V and 3 bases at J, leaving 6 bases unmatched. The CDR3: CASSSKTGRYEQYF. For the CDR3, the DNA is TGTGCCAGTAGTAGCAAGACAGGGCGCTACGAGCAGTACTTC.

This clone has only a few counts. This chain connects TRBV30 to TRBJ1-2, with 7 bases matching TRBD1. Germline CDR1 GTSNPN, CDR2 SVGIG (reference sequence). This CDR3 is 13 amino acids long. The V and J ends lost 5 bases and 8 bases, in that order; junction bases with no gene match: 11. The CDR3 DNA reads as TGTGCCTGGGACAGCACAGGGGCGGTAGGCTACACCTTC. Amino acid sequence: CAWDSTGAVGYTF. The variable domain in full, with the rest retrieved from reference TRBV30 and TRBJ1-2, is SQTIHQWPATLVQPVGSPLSLECTVEGTSNPNLYWYRQAAGRGLQLLFYSVGIGQISSEVPQNLSASRPQDRQFILSSKKLLLSDSGFYLCAWDSTGAVGYTFGSGTRLTVV.

V usage is TRBV27 and J usage is TRBJ2-1; D possibly corresponds to TRBD1 (6 bases). V gave up 3 bases and J gave up 7 bases, with 10 bases separating them. The CDR3 runs 13 residues. Germline lookup yields CDR1 MNHEY and CDR2 SMNVEV (reference sequence). CDR3: CASSFRGPNEQFF. The CDR3 DNA reads TGTGCCAGCAGTTTCAGGGGCCCGAATGAGCAGTTCTTC.

The CDR3 is CASSLIPSISYGYTF. CDR3 bases: TGCGCCAGCAGCTTGATTCCCAGTATCTCCTATGGCTACACCTTC. The chain couples TRBV5-1 to TRBJ1-2; D is ambiguous. The CDR3 totals 15 residues. The germline CDR1 and CDR2 sequences are SGHRS and YFSETQ. Trimming shortened V by 1 base and J by 4 bases, and 14 bases separated the two germline ends.

The sample holds one count of this clone. The V call is TRBV3-1 (or the pseudogene TRBV3-2), the J call TRBJ1-1; the D is unclear. This CDR3 has 13 residues. Trimming pared 4 bases from V and 5 bases from J, leaving 11 bases between. Germline assignment: CDR1 LGHDT and CDR2 YNNKEL (reference sequence). In DNA, the CDR3 is TGTGCCAGCAGCCCACAAGTTTTTACTGAAGCTTTCTTT. Residues: CASSPQVFTEAFF.

The rearrangement links TRBV19 to TRBJ2-2; the match to TRBD2 covers 10 bases. The length of the CDR3 is 19 residues. Germline V gives CDR1 LNHDA, CDR2 SQIVND (reference sequence). Germline trimming cut 3 bases from V and 4 bases from J; bases unmatched to any gene: 14. The CDR3 nucleotides are TGTGCCAGTAGTATCAATAGGCTCAGTCAGCGGGGGGGCACCGGGGAGCTGTTTTTT. Protein product: CASSINRLSQRGGTGELFF.

The rearrangement joins TRBV4-3 to TRBJ1-2; D is undetermined. Trimming left V 0 bases short and J 3 bases short, with 11 bases between. Germline CDR1 and CDR2: LGHNA and YSLEER. The CDR3 is made up of 15 amino acids. CDR3: CASSQDAQVYYGYTF. In nucleotides, the CDR3 is TGCGCCAGCAGCCAAGATGCCCAGGTTTACTATGGCTACACCTTC.

In the case of this clone: Additional DNA sequences in this sample encode the identical CDR3. The genes are TRBV27 and TRBJ2-7, with D unresolved. CDR1 and CDR2 (germline): MNHEY, SMNVEV (reference sequence). This CDR3 has 11 amino acids. With 4 bases removed from V and 3 bases from J, the gap between germline ends came to 4 bases. CDR3 nucleotide sequence: TGTGCCAGCAGTTCTCTCTACGAGCAGTACTTC. It codes for CASSSLYEQYF.

V is TRBV5-1 and J is TRBJ2-7, with a possible D match to TRBD2 (6 bases). CDR3 length equals 15 residues. The V gene's germline CDR1 is SGHRS and CDR2 YFSETQ. The V end lost 0 bases, the J end lost 4 bases, and 14 bases lay between the germline ends. The CDR3, as DNA: TGCGCCAGCAGCTTGGCCGGCGGGACTGGTTACGAGCAGTACTTC. This gives the protein CASSLAGGTGYEQYF. The entire variable domain, with the rest obtained from reference TRBV5-1 and TRBJ2-7, is as follows: KAGVTQTPRYLIKTRGQQVTLSCSPISGHRSVSWYQQTPGQGLQFLFEYFSETQRNKGNFPGRFSGRQFSNSRSEMNVSTLELGDSALYLCASSLAGGTGYEQYFGPGTRLTVT.

This rearrangement joins TRBV18 to TRBJ2-7, with 16 bases lining up with TRBD2. This CDR3 comprises 14 residues. Germline CDR1 is KGHSH and CDR2 is LQKENI. The trim removed 6 bases at V and 7 bases at J, leaving 3 bases unmatched. The CDR3 spells CASSLGLAGGEQYF. The CDR3 DNA is TGTGCCAGCTCCCTGGGACTAGCGGGAGGGGAGCAGTACTTC.

The V and J genes are TRBV27 and TRBJ2-2; 8 bases fit TRBD1. Trimming took 6 bases from V and 4 from J; bases not matched to a gene: 10. The CDR3 runs 16 residues. The germline CDR1 and CDR2 sequences are MNHEY and SMNVEV (reference sequence). CDR3 sequence (DNA): TGTGCCAGCAGGGGTCAGGACAGGGTGGGCACCGGGGAGCTGTTTTTT. This codes for CASRGQDRVGTGELFF.

This clone was picked up a small number of times. V and J are TRBV4-1 and TRBJ1-2; 7 bases are a match to TRBD1. The germline gives CDR1 MGHRA, CDR2 YSYEKL. V lost 7 bases, J lost 5 bases, and 19 bases stayed unmatched. The CDR3 contains 17 residues. CDR3 nucleotides: TGCGCCAGCAAGGGTGGGTGGAGGGGGCGCATAGGGTATGGCTACACCTTC. Encoded protein: CASKGGWRGRIGYGYTF.

The V gene is TRBV6-2 or TRBV6-3, the J gene TRBJ2-2; 8 nucleotides line up with TRBD1. The length of the CDR3 is 18 residues. V trimming: 0 bases; J trimming: 0 bases; junction bases outside the gene matches: 6. In germline, CDR1 is MNHEY, CDR2 SVGEGT. The CDR3 sequence is CASSYSPGGDTNTGELFF. The CDR3 DNA reads TGTGCCAGCAGTTACTCCCCAGGGGGCGATACGAACACCGGGGAGCTGTTTTTT.

The count of this clone is one. This rearrangement joins TRBV12-3 or TRBV12-4 to TRBJ2-7, with 9 bases that match TRBD2. Trimming cost V 5 bases and J 8 bases; bases outside gene matches: 7. The CDR3 spans 13 residues. The CDR3 region has the DNA TGTGCCAGCAGTCCAAGGACTAGCGCGAAGCAGTACTTC. Its translation is CASSPRTSAKQYF.

This clone has only one observation. This rearrangement joins TRBV11-1 to TRBJ2-5, with a possible D match to TRBD2 (6 bases). CDR1 and CDR2 (germline): SGHAT, FQDESV (reference sequence). V was clipped by 5 bases and J by 2 bases, with 12 bases between them. This CDR3 has 14 residues. The CDR3 loop reads CASSVRLGQETQYF. The CDR3 coding sequence is TGTGCCAGCAGCGTCCGACTAGGACAAGAGACCCAGTACTTC.

The chain recombines TRBV28 with TRBJ2-7; 13 bases are a match to TRBD2. This CDR3 has 19 residues. Germline CDR1 is MDHEN and CDR2 is SYDVKM. The J segment lost 5 bases and the V segment lost 8 bases, leaving 21 bases of the junction unmatched. In DNA, the CDR3 is TGTGCCAGCTTTGGGCAATTGTTTCCACTAGCGGGAGGGTTCAACGAGCAGTACTTC. Translation: CASFGQLFPLAGGFNEQYF.

The chain employs TRBV7-9 and TRBJ2-1; 8 nucleotides match TRBD2. The trim removed 7 bases at V and 4 bases at J, leaving 9 bases unmatched. The CDR3 spans 15 residues. Germline assignment: CDR1 SEHNR and CDR2 FQNEAQ (reference sequence). CDR3 in amino acids: CASTPGGPGYNEQFF. The CDR3, as DNA: TGTGCCAGCACCCCGGGAGGGCCAGGATACAATGAGCAGTTCTTC.

The chain employs TRBV4-1 and TRBJ1-1; the D gene is possibly TRBD1 (6 bases). Germline CDR1 and CDR2: MGHRA and YSYEKL. With 4 bases removed from V and 7 bases from J, the gap between germline ends came to 22 bases. The length of the CDR3 is 16 residues. The CDR3 region is CASSPPRGAQAIEAFF. The CDR3 DNA reads as TGCGCCAGCAGCCCCCCCCGGGGGGCCCAAGCGATTGAAGCTTTCTTT.

This clone appeared a few times. The V call is TRBV30, the J call TRBJ1-5, with D possibly TRBD1 on 6 matching bases. CDR3 length: 13 residues. The V and J ends lost 2 bases and 4 bases respectively, with 9 bases between them. From germline, CDR1 is GTSNPN and CDR2 SVGIG (reference sequence). Here the CDR3 reads CAWSQTGNQPQHF. DNA of the CDR3: TGTGCCTGGAGTCAAACAGGGAATCAGCCCCAGCATTTT.

This clone has just one count. The chain couples TRBV27 to TRBJ1-3, with 8 bases matching TRBD1. Per germline, CDR1 MNHEY and CDR2 SMNVEV (reference sequence). The CDR3 has 15 amino acids. Trimming at V came to 2 bases and at J to 2 bases, leaving 2 bases not matched to a gene. The CDR3 DNA reads as TGTGCCAGCAGTTTAAGGACAGGGCCTGGAAACACCATATATTTT. Protein: CASSLRTGPGNTIYF.

This rearrangement joins TRBV6-2 or TRBV6-3 to TRBJ2-6, with D hard to call. Germline loops: CDR1 MNHEY, CDR2 SVGEGT. Trimming left V 1 base short and J 0 bases short, with 22 bases between. This CDR3 is built from 21 residues. CDR3 sequence: CASSYWPGRQTPSSGANVLTF. The CDR3 DNA is TGTGCCAGCAGTTACTGGCCTGGCAGGCAGACCCCAAGCTCTGGGGCCAACGTCCTGACTTTC.

The rearrangement uses TRBV5-1 and TRBJ2-1; TRBD2 agrees at 7 bases. The CDR3 length is 15 residues. The trim removed 1 base at V and 4 bases at J, leaving 5 bases unmatched. CDR1 is SGHRS, CDR2 YFSETQ, per germline. The DNA for the CDR3 is TGCGCCAGCAGCTTGTTCGCACTAGCGTACAATGAGCAGTTCTTC. This translates into CASSLFALAYNEQFF. Together with reference TRBV5-1 and TRBJ2-1, the CDR3 gives the full variable domain: KAGVTQTPRYLIKTRGQQVTLSCSPISGHRSVSWYQQTPGQGLQFLFEYFSETQRNKGNFPGRFSGRQFSNSRSEMNVSTLELGDSALYLCASSLFALAYNEQFFGPGTRLTVL.

The rearrangement uses TRBV7-2 and TRBJ1-3; weak D call: TRBD1 (5 bases). Germline V CDR1 and CDR2: SGHTA, FQGNSA. V was clipped by 4 bases and J by 4 bases, with 11 bases between them. The CDR3 is 14 residues long. The CDR3 coding sequence is TGTGCCAGCAGCTATCAGGGCGTCGGAAACACCATATATTTT. Translating it yields CASSYQGVGNTIYF.

This rearrangement joins TRBV27 to TRBJ2-3, with a tentative D call TRBD2 (5 bases). This CDR3 has 14 residues. Trimming took off 2 bases at V and 2 bases at J, with 8 bases between the two ends. Germline V gene lookup returns CDR1 MNHEY and CDR2 SMNVEV (reference sequence). The DNA of the CDR3 is TGTGCCAGCAGTTTAGTTAGCGTCACAGATACGCAGTATTTT. Translating gives CASSLVSVTDTQYF.